The sequence of this T cell receptor (beta chain) was determined in a study of blood T cell repertoires in COVID-19. Study information: Spain, Italy and the United States supplied samples that represented acute and convalescent COVID-19. Nucleic acid was either cDNA or gDNA, and it came from T cells, B-cell-depleted T cells, or PBMCs.

This clone was counted a single time. The CDR3 is 14 residues long. V lost 3 bases to trimming and J lost 7 bases; unmatched junction nucleotides: 8. Germline V lookup: CDR1 GTSNPN, CDR2 SVGIG (reference sequence). As processed by the authors: Using reference gene primer amplification, nucleated cell counts were estimated. The protocol was immunoSEQ multiplex PCR, while the TCRdb copy is restricted to in-frame clones and leaves out a portion. V, J and clone size are those of that table, while D and trimming were read from the DNA. The table lists 120,000 to 150,000 clones, 80% to 90% of them singletons.

V usage is TRBV30 and J usage is TRBJ1-4; 7 positions agree with TRBD1. The sequence derives from a man between 60 and 70 years old with active or convalescent COVID-19. The sequencing sample was made of peripheral blood. In DNA form, the CDR3 reads TGTGCCTGGAGAGGGGGCCCTAACACTGAAAAACTGTTTTTT. It specifies CAWRGGPNTEKLFF.